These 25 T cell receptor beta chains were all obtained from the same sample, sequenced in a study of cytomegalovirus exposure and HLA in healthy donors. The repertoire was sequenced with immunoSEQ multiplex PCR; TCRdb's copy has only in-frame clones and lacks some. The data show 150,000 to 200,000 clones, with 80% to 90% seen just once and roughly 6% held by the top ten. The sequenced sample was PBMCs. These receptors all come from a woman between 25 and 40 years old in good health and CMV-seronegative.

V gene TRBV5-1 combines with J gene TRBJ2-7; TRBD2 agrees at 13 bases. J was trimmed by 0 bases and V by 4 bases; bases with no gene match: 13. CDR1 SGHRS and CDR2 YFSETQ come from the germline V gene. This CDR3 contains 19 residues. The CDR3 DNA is TGCGCCAGCAGCCCGGGACTAGCGGGATCCCCGAGGGACTCCTACGAGCAGTACTTC. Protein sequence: CASSPGLAGSPRDSYEQYF.

The CDR3 spells CASSRRRDTEAFF. The CDR3 bases are TGCGCCAGCAGCCGAAGAAGGGACACTGAAGCTTTCTTT. This rearrangement joins TRBV4-1 to TRBJ1-1; no firm D call. Germline lookup yields CDR1 MGHRA and CDR2 YSYEKL. The CDR3 is 13 residues long. V shed 4 bases and J shed 3 bases, with 9 bases lying between them.

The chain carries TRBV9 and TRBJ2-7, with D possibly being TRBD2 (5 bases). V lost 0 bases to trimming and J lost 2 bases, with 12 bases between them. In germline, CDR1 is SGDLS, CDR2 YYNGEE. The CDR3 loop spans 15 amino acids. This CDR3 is CASSVGPGLTYEQYF. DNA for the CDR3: TGTGCCAGCAGCGTAGGGCCAGGACTGACCTACGAGCAGTACTTC. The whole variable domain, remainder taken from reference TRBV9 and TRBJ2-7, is DSGVTQTPKHLITATGQRVTLRCSPRSGDLSVYWYQQSLDQGLQFLIQYYNGEERAKGNILERFSAQQFPDLHSELNLSSLELGDSALYFCASSVGPGLTYEQYFGPGTRLTVT.

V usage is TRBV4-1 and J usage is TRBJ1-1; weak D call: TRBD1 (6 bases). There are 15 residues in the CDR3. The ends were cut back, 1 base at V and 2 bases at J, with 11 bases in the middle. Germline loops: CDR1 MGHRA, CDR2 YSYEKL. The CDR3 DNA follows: TGCGCCAGCAGCCAAGTCGGGGGGCCAAACACTGAAGCTTTCTTT. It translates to CASSQVGGPNTEAFF.

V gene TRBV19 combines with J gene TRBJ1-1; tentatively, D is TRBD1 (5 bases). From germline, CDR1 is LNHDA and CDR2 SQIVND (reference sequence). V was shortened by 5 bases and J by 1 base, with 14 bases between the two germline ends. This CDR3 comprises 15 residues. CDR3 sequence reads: CASSPGTRRNTEAFF. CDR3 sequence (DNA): TGTGCCAGTAGTCCCGGGACCCGAAGGAACACTGAAGCTTTCTTT.

CDR3 nucleotide sequence: TGTGCCAGCAGCTTGGTCCCTGGCGGGAGTTTCTACGAGCAGTACTTC. Translation: CASSLVPGGSFYEQYF. The chain couples TRBV5-6 to TRBJ2-7; TRBD2 matches 7 bases. The V gene's germline CDR1 is SGHDT and CDR2 YYEEEE. J lost 3 bases, V lost 0 bases, and 9 bases had no gene match. This CDR3 spans 16 amino acids.

This CDR3 reads CASSQVLETYEQYF. As DNA, the CDR3 is TGTGCCAGCAGCCAAGTGTTAGAAACCTACGAGCAGTACTTC. The gene calls are TRBV4-2 and TRBJ2-7; D is unresolved. There are 14 residues in the CDR3. V was cut by 1 base and J by 2 bases, with 9 bases left in between. Germline V gene data show CDR1 as LGHNA and CDR2 as YNFKEQ.

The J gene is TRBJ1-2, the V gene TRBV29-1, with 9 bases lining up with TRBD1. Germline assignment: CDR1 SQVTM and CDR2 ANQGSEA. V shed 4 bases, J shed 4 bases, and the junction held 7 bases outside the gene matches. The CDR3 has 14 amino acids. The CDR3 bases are TGCAGCGTTGGGGACAGGGACCTCCTCTATGGCTACACCTTC. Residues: CSVGDRDLLYGYTF. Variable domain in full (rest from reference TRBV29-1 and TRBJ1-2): SAVISQKPSRDICQRGTSLTIQCQVDSQVTMMFWYRQQPGQSLTLIATANQGSEATYESGFVIDKFPISRPNLTFSTLTVSNMSPEDSSIYLCSVGDRDLLYGYTFGSGTRLTVV.

The CDR3 loop is CASGFSYNEQFF. CDR3 nucleotides: TGTGCCAGTGGGTTTTCCTACAATGAGCAGTTCTTC. This chain joins TRBV5-4 and TRBJ2-1; D call uncertain. In germline, CDR1 is SGHNT, CDR2 YYREEE (reference sequence). The CDR3 runs to 12 residues. Deletions cut 8 bases from V and 1 base from J, with 7 bases between.

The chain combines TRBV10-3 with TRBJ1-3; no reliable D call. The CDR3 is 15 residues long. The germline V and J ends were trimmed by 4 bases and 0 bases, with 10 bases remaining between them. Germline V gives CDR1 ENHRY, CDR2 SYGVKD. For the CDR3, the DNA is TGTGCCATCAGTGTTGTCCGAAGCTCTGGAAACACCATATATTTT. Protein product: CAISVVRSSGNTIYF.

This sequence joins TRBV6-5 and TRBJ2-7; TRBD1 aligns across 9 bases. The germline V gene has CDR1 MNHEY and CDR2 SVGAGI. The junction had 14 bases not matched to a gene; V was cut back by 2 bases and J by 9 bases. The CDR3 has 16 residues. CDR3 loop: CASSYLTPGQGNWQYF. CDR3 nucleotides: TGTGCCAGCAGTTACCTAACCCCGGGACAGGGAAACTGGCAGTACTTC.

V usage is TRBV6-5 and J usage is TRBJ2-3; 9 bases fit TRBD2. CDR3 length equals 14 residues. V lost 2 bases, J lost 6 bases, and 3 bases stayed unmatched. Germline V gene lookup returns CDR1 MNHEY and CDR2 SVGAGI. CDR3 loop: CASSYGLAGDTQYF. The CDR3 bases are TGTGCCAGCAGTTACGGGCTAGCGGGGGATACGCAGTATTTT.

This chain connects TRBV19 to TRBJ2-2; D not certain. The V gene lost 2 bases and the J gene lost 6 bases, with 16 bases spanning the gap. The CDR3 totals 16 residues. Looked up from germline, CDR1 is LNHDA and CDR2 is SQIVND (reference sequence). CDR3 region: CASSISLSSSAGELFF. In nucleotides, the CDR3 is TGTGCCAGTAGTATATCCCTCTCCTCATCCGCCGGGGAGCTGTTTTTT.

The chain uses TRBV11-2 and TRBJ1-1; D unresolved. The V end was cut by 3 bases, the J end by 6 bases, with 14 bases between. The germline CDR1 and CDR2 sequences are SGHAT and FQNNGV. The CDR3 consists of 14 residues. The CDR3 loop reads CASSFPLGPPEAFF. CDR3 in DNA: TGTGCCAGCAGCTTCCCCCTTGGACCTCCTGAAGCTTTCTTT. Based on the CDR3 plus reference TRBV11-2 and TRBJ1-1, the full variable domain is EAGVAQSPRYKIIEKRQSVAFWCNPISGHATLYWYQQILGQGPKLLIQFQNNGVVDDSQLPKDRFSAERLKGVDSTLKIQPAKLEDSAVYLCASSFPLGPPEAFFGQGTRLTVV.

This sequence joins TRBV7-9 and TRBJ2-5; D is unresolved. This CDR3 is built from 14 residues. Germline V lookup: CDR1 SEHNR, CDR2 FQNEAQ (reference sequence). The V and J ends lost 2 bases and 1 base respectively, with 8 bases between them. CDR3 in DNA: TGTGCCAGCAGCTTAAGTGGGCCCCAAGAGACCCAGTACTTC. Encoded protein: CASSLSGPQETQYF.

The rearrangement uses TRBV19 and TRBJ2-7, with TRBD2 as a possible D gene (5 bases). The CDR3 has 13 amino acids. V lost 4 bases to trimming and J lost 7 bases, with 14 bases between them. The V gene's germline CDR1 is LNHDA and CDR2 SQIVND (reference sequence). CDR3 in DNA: TGTGCCAGTAGTACCGGACTTAGAGGAGAGCAGTACTTC. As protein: CASSTGLRGEQYF.

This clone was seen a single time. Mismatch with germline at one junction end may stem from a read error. CDR3 loop: CASREAPGVYQGANEQFF. CDR3 bases: TGTGCCAGCAGGGAAGCGCCGGGAGTCTATCAGGGGGCCAATGAGCAGTTCTTC. This sequence joins TRBV2 and TRBJ2-1; 8 bases align to TRBD1. This CDR3 is 18 amino acids long. Germline assignment: CDR1 SNHLY and CDR2 FYNNEI.

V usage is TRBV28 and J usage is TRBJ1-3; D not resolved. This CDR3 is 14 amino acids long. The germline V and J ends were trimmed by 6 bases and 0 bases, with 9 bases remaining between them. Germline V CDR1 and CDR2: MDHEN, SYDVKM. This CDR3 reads CASRTPPSGNTIYF. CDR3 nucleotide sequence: TGTGCCAGCAGGACCCCCCCCTCTGGAAACACCATATATTTT. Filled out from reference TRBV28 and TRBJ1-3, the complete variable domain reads DVKVTQSSRYLVKRTGEKVFLECVQDMDHENMFWYRQDPGLGLRLIYFSYDVKMKEKGDIPEGYSVSREKKERFSLILESASTNQTSMYLCASRTPPSGNTIYFGEGSWLTVV.

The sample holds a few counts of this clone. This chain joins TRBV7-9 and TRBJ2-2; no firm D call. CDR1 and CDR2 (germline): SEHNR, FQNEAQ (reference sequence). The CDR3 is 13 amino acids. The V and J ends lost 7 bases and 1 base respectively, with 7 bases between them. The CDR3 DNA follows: TGTGCCAGCACCCTACAGAACACCGGGGAGCTGTTTTTT. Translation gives CASTLQNTGELFF.

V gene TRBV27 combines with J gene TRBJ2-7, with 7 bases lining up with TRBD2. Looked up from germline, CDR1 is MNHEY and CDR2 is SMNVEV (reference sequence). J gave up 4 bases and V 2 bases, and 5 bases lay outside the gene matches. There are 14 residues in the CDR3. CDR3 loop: CASSLKRGKYEQYF. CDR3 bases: TGTGCCAGCAGTTTAAAGCGGGGCAAGTACGAGCAGTACTTC.

The CDR3 coding sequence is TGTGCCAGCAGCCCGACTAGTAACACCGGGGAGCTGTTTTTT. Protein sequence: CASSPTSNTGELFF. The V gene is TRBV7-3, the J gene TRBJ2-2; D possibly corresponds to TRBD2 (6 bases). The CDR3 is made up of 14 amino acids. Trimming shortened V by 5 bases and J by 2 bases, and 9 bases separated the two germline ends. Per germline, CDR1 SGHTA and CDR2 FQGTGA.

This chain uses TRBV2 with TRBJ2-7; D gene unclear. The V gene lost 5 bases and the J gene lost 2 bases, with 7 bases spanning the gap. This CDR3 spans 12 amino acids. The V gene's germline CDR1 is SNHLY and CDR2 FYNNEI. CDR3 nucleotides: TGTGCCAGCAGTTTGTCTCCCTACGAGCAGTACTTC. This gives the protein CASSLSPYEQYF.

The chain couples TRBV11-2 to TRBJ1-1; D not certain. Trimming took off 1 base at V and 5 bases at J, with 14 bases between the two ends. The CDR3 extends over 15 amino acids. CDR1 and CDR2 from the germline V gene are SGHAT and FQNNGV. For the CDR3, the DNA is TGTGCCAGCAGCTTAGTCGCGGGTATGAGGACTGAAGCTTTCTTT. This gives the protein CASSLVAGMRTEAFF.

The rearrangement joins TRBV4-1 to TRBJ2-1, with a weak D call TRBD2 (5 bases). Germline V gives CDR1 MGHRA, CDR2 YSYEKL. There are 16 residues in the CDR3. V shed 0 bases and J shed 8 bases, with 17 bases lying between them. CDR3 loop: CASSQDSRASLDEQFF. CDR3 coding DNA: TGCGCCAGCAGCCAAGATTCGCGGGCAAGCCTCGATGAGCAGTTCTTC.

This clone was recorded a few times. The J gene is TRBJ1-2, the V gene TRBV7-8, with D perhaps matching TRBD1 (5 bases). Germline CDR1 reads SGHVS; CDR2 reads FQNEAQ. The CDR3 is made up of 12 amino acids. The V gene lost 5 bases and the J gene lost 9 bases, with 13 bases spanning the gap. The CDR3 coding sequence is TGTGCCAGCAGCCCACCCGGGGGGAGCTACACCTTC. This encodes CASSPPGGSYTF.